This T cell receptor (beta chain) was sequenced in a study of read filtering for tumor transcriptome and immune sequencing. On the study more broadly: DNase treatment preceded whole-transcriptome library preparation.

Points on this clonotype: Its antigen is unknown.

Germline V CDR1 and CDR2: LGHDT, YNNKEL (reference sequence). V lost 6 bases and J lost 1, with 15 bases in between. CDR3 length: 15 residues. From roughly 400 ng of RNA, a library with molecular barcoded alpha/delta and beta/gamma adaptors was made. MiXCR, applied by TCRdb to the reads, yields one record per CDR3 protein. The sample records about 57,000 distinct CDR3 sequences, approximately 13% being singletons. Regarding the study as a whole: Approximately 79% of IR-seq clonotypes had a single read, yet these held about 3.6% of reads. Dropping single-read clonotypes raised IR-seq and RNA-seq shared-clonotype correlation.

The source is a donor older than 35 with multiple myeloma. This rearrangement joins TRBV3-1 to TRBJ2-5; perhaps D is TRBD1 or TRBD2 (5 bases each). The specimen was a population of CD138-negative cells sorted from bone marrow. CDR3 protein: CASSQPGRAQETQYF. As DNA, the CDR3 is TGTGCCAGCAGTCAGCCGGGACGCGCCCAAGAGACCCAGTACTTC.